Following are 2 T cell receptor beta chains from one sample sequenced in a study of early T cells in non-severe SARS-CoV-2 infection. TCRdb itself ran the 5' RACE reads through MiXCR, one entry per CDR3 protein. Seen here are around 46,000 distinct CDR3 sequences, about 5.6% observed once, and the top ten hold under 5%. Material: whole blood. The source is an adult who was a healthcare worker with PCR-confirmed SARS-CoV-2 infection or an uninfected control (not recorded which).

This clonotype came up many times. The CDR3 region is CASSMRTSGGETQYF. CDR3 nucleotides: TGTGCCAGTAGTATGCGGACTAGCGGGGGAGAGACCCAGTACTTC. This chain links TRBV19 with TRBJ2-5; 13 nucleotides align to TRBD2. Unmatched junction bases numbered 2, after V lost 3 bases and J lost 4 bases. Germline V gives CDR1 LNHDA, CDR2 SQIVND (reference sequence). This CDR3 is built from 15 residues.

This clonotype was observed many times. The V call is TRBV12-3 or TRBV12-4, the J call TRBJ2-1; D uncertain. The CDR3 runs 13 residues. Trimming took 2 bases from V and 6 from J, leaving 8 bases between them. CDR3 nucleotides: TGTGCCAGCAGTTTACACCCGAGCAATGAGCAGTTCTTC. Amino acid sequence: CASSLHPSNEQFF.